This T cell receptor beta chain was captured by sequencing in a study of T cells after yellow fever vaccination. TCRdb used MiXCR to reprocess the 5' RACE reads, holding one entry per CDR3 protein. Of fewer than 500,000 distinct CDR3 sequences in the sample, about 17% were seen once. This CDR3 has 14 residues. The germline V gene encodes CDR1 DFQATT and CDR2 SNEGSKA (reference sequence). V was trimmed by 6 bases and J by 4 bases, leaving 18 bases between them. The sequence was collected from a man younger than 35 who received the YFV17D yellow fever vaccine. This sample comprised PBMCs, obtained before the yellow fever booster vaccination. The chain is built from TRBV20-1 and TRBJ1-1; D ambiguous. The CDR3 coding sequence is TGCAGTGCCCTATATACCGAGGGCATCACTGAAGCTTTCTTT. Translated: CSALYTEGITEAFF.